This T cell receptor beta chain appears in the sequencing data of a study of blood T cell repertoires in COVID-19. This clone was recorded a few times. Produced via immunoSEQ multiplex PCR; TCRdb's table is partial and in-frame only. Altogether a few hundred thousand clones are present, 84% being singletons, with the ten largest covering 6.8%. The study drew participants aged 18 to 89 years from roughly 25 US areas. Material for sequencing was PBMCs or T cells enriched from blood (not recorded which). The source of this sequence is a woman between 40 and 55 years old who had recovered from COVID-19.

The CDR3 bases are TGTGCCAGTAGCGAGGGACAGTACACCGGGGAGCTGTTTTTT. This translates into CASSEGQYTGELFF. The chain has TRBV19 and TRBJ2-2, with 7 bases aligning to TRBD1. Germline V gene sequence: CDR1 LNHDA, CDR2 SQIVND (reference sequence). V gave up 6 bases and J gave up 3 bases; unmatched junction bases: 4. The CDR3 covers 14 residues.